The 20 T cell receptor beta chains listed next were all sequenced from one sample in a study of blood T cell repertoires in COVID-19. Assay: immunoSEQ multiplex PCR; the TCRdb copy retains only in-frame clones and omits some. The sample holds about 60,000 clones, 60% to 85% seen once. Material for sequencing was peripheral blood. The receptors here all came from an elderly woman with acute or convalescent COVID-19.

This clone was detected only once. The V call is TRBV5-1, the J call TRBJ2-7; tentatively, D is TRBD2 (6 bases). The CDR3 covers 15 residues. CDR1 is SGHRS and CDR2 is YFSETQ in the germline V gene. V dropped 4 bases and J dropped 4 bases, with 18 bases sitting between them. DNA for the CDR3: TGCGCCAGCAGCCGCTCTGGGGGGAATGTATACGAGCAGTACTTC. Translating it yields CASSRSGGNVYEQYF.

The chain carries TRBV20-1 and TRBJ2-7, with a weak D call TRBD2 (5 bases). Germline V gene sequence: CDR1 DFQATT, CDR2 SNEGSKA (reference sequence). Trimming shortened V by 6 bases and J by 2 bases, and 8 bases separated the two germline ends. The CDR3 is 11 amino acids. The CDR3 reads CSAEGTYEQYF. The CDR3 DNA is TGCAGTGCAGAGGGAACCTACGAGCAGTACTTC.

This clone was found a few times. This chain connects TRBV11-2 to TRBJ2-2, with D perhaps TRBD2 (5 bases). CDR1 and CDR2 from the germline V gene are SGHAT and FQNNGV. CDR3 length equals 15 residues. V was cut by 1 base and J by 3 bases, with 9 bases left in between. For the CDR3, the DNA is TGTGCCAGCAGCTTAGGCGGGTTGGACACCGGGGAGCTGTTTTTT. Encoded protein: CASSLGGLDTGELFF.

J is TRBJ1-4 and V is TRBV30, with TRBD1 matching over 8 bases. This CDR3 contains 13 residues. The junction had 2 bases not matched to a gene; V was cut back by 5 bases and J by 3 bases. The germline gives CDR1 GTSNPN, CDR2 SVGIG (reference sequence). The CDR3 protein is CAWQGAANEKLFF. The CDR3 DNA reads as TGTGCCTGGCAGGGGGCGGCTAATGAAAAACTGTTTTTT.

The chain joins TRBV5-1 to TRBJ2-3, with TRBD2 matching over 9 bases. J gave up 0 bases and V 4 bases, and 6 bases lay outside the gene matches. The CDR3 extends over 16 amino acids. The V gene's germline CDR1 is SGHRS and CDR2 YFSETQ. DNA for the CDR3: TGCGCCAGCAGCCCTCGACTAGCGGCTAGCACAGATACGCAGTATTTT. It encodes CASSPRLAASTDTQYF. Full variable domain (remainder filled in from reference TRBV5-1 and TRBJ2-3): KAGVTQTPRYLIKTRGQQVTLSCSPISGHRSVSWYQQTPGQGLQFLFEYFSETQRNKGNFPGRFSGRQFSNSRSEMNVSTLELGDSALYLCASSPRLAASTDTQYFGPGTRLTVL.

The chain is built from TRBV30 and TRBJ1-4; TRBD1 might be the D (5 bases). Germline CDR1 reads GTSNPN; CDR2 reads SVGIG (reference sequence). The CDR3 runs to 14 residues. Deletions cut 3 bases from V and 8 bases from J, with 16 bases between. The CDR3 DNA is TGTGCCTGGAGCCGACCCACCGGGGGGGAAAAACTGTTTTTT. Translating it yields CAWSRPTGGEKLFF.

The V and J genes are TRBV5-1 and TRBJ2-3, with TRBD2 as a possible D gene (6 bases). Per germline, CDR1 SGHRS and CDR2 YFSETQ. CDR3 size: 16 residues. Trimming pared 6 bases from V and 4 bases from J, leaving 21 bases between. The CDR3, as DNA: TGCGCCAGCAAGTGGGGGACTTCGGGGGATCCAGATACGCAGTATTTT. Protein product: CASKWGTSGDPDTQYF.

V gene TRBV9 combines with J gene TRBJ2-7; 9 positions match TRBD1. The CDR3 consists of 16 residues. Germline V gene lookup returns CDR1 SGDLS and CDR2 YYNGEE. V lost 3 bases and J lost 5; bases outside the gene matches: 12. CDR3 sequence reads: CASSATPGTGMHEQYF. In DNA form, the CDR3 reads TGTGCCAGCAGCGCGACCCCCGGGACAGGGATGCACGAGCAGTACTTC.

This clone turned up a few times. The rearrangement uses TRBV15 and TRBJ1-5, with D unresolved. The germline CDR1 and CDR2 sequences are LNHNV and YYDKDF (reference sequence). With 2 bases removed from V and 0 bases from J, the gap between germline ends came to 8 bases. The CDR3 extends over 15 amino acids. For the CDR3, the DNA is TGTGCCACCAGCAGAAGGCGGGTTAGCAATCAGCCCCAGCATTTT. It codes for CATSRRRVSNQPQHF.

The chain carries TRBV25-1 and TRBJ1-2; 9 nucleotides agree with TRBD1. Germline V gene data show CDR1 as MGHDK and CDR2 as SYGVNS. The CDR3 runs 15 residues. Trimming cost V 7 bases and J 2 bases; bases outside gene matches: 8. The CDR3 coding sequence is TGTGCCAGCACCGATGAGGGGACAGGGAACTATGGCTACACCTTC. Translation gives CASTDEGTGNYGYTF.

V gene TRBV5-1 combines with J gene TRBJ2-3; tentative D call: TRBD2 (6 bases). CDR3 length: 14 amino acids. Between the trimmed V and J ends, which lost 4 bases and 1 base, there was a span of 10 bases. The germline gives CDR1 SGHRS, CDR2 YFSETQ. The CDR3 sequence: CASSAREGTDTQYF. Written as DNA, the CDR3 is TGCGCCAGCAGCGCAAGGGAGGGCACAGATACGCAGTATTTT.

The rearrangement joins TRBV9 to TRBJ2-7, with TRBD2 matching over 10 bases. J was trimmed by 2 bases and V by 4 bases; bases with no gene match: 6. This CDR3 comprises 15 residues. Germline-derived CDR1 and CDR2 are SGDLS and YYNGEE. Here the CDR3 DNA reads TGTGCCAGCAGCCTCAGAGCGGGAGGGCCCTACGAGCAGTACTTC. Its translation: CASSLRAGGPYEQYF.

The rearrangement uses TRBV6-6 and TRBJ1-1, with 12 nucleotides matching TRBD1. The junction had 7 bases not matched to a gene; V was cut back by 7 bases and J by 1 base. The CDR3 runs 16 residues. Germline CDR1 and CDR2: MNHNY and SVGAGI (reference sequence). The DNA for the CDR3 is TGTGCCAGCAACCCGGGACAGGGGGCTGGGAACACTGAAGCTTTCTTT. It specifies CASNPGQGAGNTEAFF.

V gene TRBV29-1 combines with J gene TRBJ2-1, with TRBD1 identical over 12 bases. V dropped 7 bases and J dropped 7; count of bases not matched to a gene: 14. The germline gives CDR1 SQVTM, CDR2 ANQGSEA. The CDR3 is 16 residues long. CDR3: CSATGWGQGALNEQFF. CDR3 DNA sequence: TGCAGCGCCACGGGTTGGGGACAGGGGGCTCTGAATGAGCAGTTCTTC.

V and J are TRBV9 and TRBJ2-3; 7 bases map to TRBD1. The CDR3 has 16 residues. Germline V gene data show CDR1 as SGDLS and CDR2 as YYNGEE. The trim removed 4 bases at V and 0 bases at J, leaving 8 bases unmatched. The CDR3 sequence is CASSPRDSPSTDTQYF. The CDR3 DNA reads as TGTGCCAGCAGCCCCAGGGACAGTCCTAGCACAGATACGCAGTATTTT.

The V gene is TRBV3-1 (or the pseudogene TRBV3-2), the J gene TRBJ2-2; 10 bases agree with TRBD2. This CDR3 comprises 15 residues. Losses at the gene ends were 1 base for V and 6 bases for J; bases not matched to a gene: 2. Germline V CDR1 and CDR2: LGHDT, YNNKEL (reference sequence). CDR3 protein: CASSQGLAGAGELFF. CDR3 DNA: TGTGCCAGCAGCCAAGGGCTAGCGGGAGCCGGGGAGCTGTTTTTT.

This sequence joins TRBV6-2 or TRBV6-3 and TRBJ2-1, with 10 bases identical to TRBD2. V lost 4 bases and J lost 4; bases outside the gene matches: 7. Germline V CDR1 and CDR2: MNHEY, SVGEGT. The length of the CDR3 is 16 residues. CDR3 nucleotide sequence: TGTGCCAGCAGTTCAAGCGGGAGGGCCCGGTACAATGAGCAGTTCTTC. Protein product: CASSSSGRARYNEQFF.

The V gene is TRBV5-1, the J gene TRBJ2-3, with unresolved D. CDR1 and CDR2 (germline): SGHRS, YFSETQ. Trimming stripped 0 bases from V and 9 bases from J, with 14 bases between. The CDR3 loop spans 14 amino acids. The CDR3 is CASSLDEAGSTQYF. For the CDR3, the DNA is TGCGCCAGCAGCTTGGACGAAGCCGGTAGCACGCAGTATTTT.

This clone was counted once. J is TRBJ1-1 and V is TRBV3-1 (or the pseudogene TRBV3-2); 7 bases line up with TRBD1. This CDR3 has 14 amino acids. V was pared by 1 base and J by 2 bases, with 1 base of the junction left unmatched. Germline V gives CDR1 LGHDT, CDR2 YNNKEL (reference sequence). The CDR3 sequence: CASSQGQGNTEAFF. CDR3 sequence (DNA): TGTGCCAGCAGCCAAGGACAGGGAAACACTGAAGCTTTCTTT.

The V call is TRBV11-2, the J call TRBJ1-3; D call uncertain. The CDR3 runs 15 residues. Germline values: CDR1 SGHAT, CDR2 FQNNGV. Deletions cut 5 bases from V and 0 bases from J, with 11 bases between. CDR3 sequence (DNA): TGTGCCAGCAGCCATCGAAAGAGCTCTGGAAACACCATATATTTT. This gives the protein CASSHRKSSGNTIYF. The full variable domain, with the rest looked up from reference TRBV11-2 and TRBJ1-3, is EAGVAQSPRYKIIEKRQSVAFWCNPISGHATLYWYQQILGQGPKLLIQFQNNGVVDDSQLPKDRFSAERLKGVDSTLKIQPAKLEDSAVYLCASSHRKSSGNTIYFGEGSWLTVV.